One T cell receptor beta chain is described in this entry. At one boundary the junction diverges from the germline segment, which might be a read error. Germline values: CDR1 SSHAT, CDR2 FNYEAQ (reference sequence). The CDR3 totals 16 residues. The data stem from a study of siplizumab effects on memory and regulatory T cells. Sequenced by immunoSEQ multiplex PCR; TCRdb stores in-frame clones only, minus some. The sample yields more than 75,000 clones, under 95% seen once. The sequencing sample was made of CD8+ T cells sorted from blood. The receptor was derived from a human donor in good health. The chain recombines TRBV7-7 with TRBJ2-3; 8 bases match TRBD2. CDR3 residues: CASSPGLALSPDTQYF. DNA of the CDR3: TGTGCTAGCAGCCCCGGACTAGCCCTGAGCCCAGATACGCAGTATTTT.